The rows below give T cell receptor beta chains drawn from one sample of a study of monozygotic twins with inflammatory bowel disease. TCRdb reprocessed the 5' RACE reads; each CDR3 protein has one entry and no DNA is given. The repertoire shows 300,000 to 350,000 distinct CDR3 sequences; the top ten hold around 2%. The specimen sequenced was blood. The receptors were sampled from a human donor with ulcerative colitis or Crohn's disease, or a healthy co-twin of an affected twin (not recorded which). CDR3s include the opening cysteine and the closing phenylalanine or tryptophan. The order of the fields is J gene, V gene, CDR3 protein.

TRBJ2-2	TRBV20-1	CSAITSGRATGELFF
TRBJ2-1	TRBV7-9	CASSLASSGEHFF
TRBJ1-2	TRBV10-3	CAISDQGARGYTF
TRBJ2-3	TRBV6-4	CASSDTPGGGDTQYF
TRBJ2-3	TRBV6-6	CASTWGPGTDTQYF
TRBJ1-2	TRBV20-1	CSARGTEDNYGYTF
TRBJ2-7	TRBV5-1	CASSFLASYEQYF
TRBJ1-1	TRBV6-6	CASRGTYDTEAFF
TRBJ1-5	TRBV19	CASARDFGQPQHF
TRBJ2-3	TRBV4-3	CASSRLSGSGVRDTQYF
TRBJ2-3	TRBV6-1	CASCEGPGDGTQYF
TRBJ2-1	TRBV5-6	CASSVRLAGANEQFF
TRBJ1-5	TRBV29-1	CSVGGGVNQPQHF
TRBJ1-1	TRBV12-3/TRBV12-4	CASRGRSEAFF
TRBJ2-2	TRBV27	CASSSTSGNTGELFF